These 10 T cell receptor beta chains were all obtained from the same sample, sequenced in a study of Tregs in tolerant kidney transplant recipients. TCRdb's table, derived via immunoSEQ multiplex PCR, lists solely in-frame clones and lacks some. The data contain 40,000 to 50,000 clones, 75% to 95% of them singletons. Input material: Tregs from blood. These receptors originate from a human donor in good health.

This clone turned up a few times. The CDR3 bases are TGTGCCAGCAGCCTCTTTCCAGTTCGCCTAGCGGGGACCTACCAACCCTACTACGAGCAGTACTTC. Protein: CASSLFPVRLAGTYQPYYEQYF. The gene calls are TRBV21-1 and TRBJ2-7; the DNA was not used to check the table's D call, TRBD2. TRBV21-1 is noted as a pseudogene. CDR3 length: 22 residues.

This chain connects TRBV6-5 to TRBJ1-5; D remains ambiguous. V was shortened by 5 bases and J by 4 bases, with 3 bases between the two germline ends. The germline CDR1 and CDR2 sequences are MNHEY and SVGAGI. CDR3 length equals 11 residues. Written as DNA, the CDR3 is TGTGCCAGCAGTCGTAATCAGCCCCAGCATTTT. It yields the protein CASSRNQPQHF.

The V and J genes are TRBV19 and TRBJ2-7; D unclear. The CDR3 has 14 amino acids. The ends were cut back, 4 bases at V and 0 bases at J, with 10 bases in the middle. CDR1 and CDR2 (germline): LNHDA, SQIVND (reference sequence). The DNA of the CDR3 is TGTGCCAGTAGTAAGTGGGCGGCCTCCTACGAGCAGTACTTC. As protein: CASSKWAASYEQYF.

CDR3 residues: CASSLGAGTPTDTQYF. DNA for the CDR3: TGTGCCAGCAGCTTAGGGGCCGGGACCCCAACAGATACGCAGTATTTT. The rearrangement joins TRBV7-2 to TRBJ2-3; D may correspond to TRBD1 or TRBD2 (5 bases each). There are 16 residues in the CDR3. CDR1 is SGHTA and CDR2 is FQGNSA in the germline V gene. V dropped 1 base and J dropped 3 bases, with 14 bases sitting between them.

This sequence joins TRBV19 and TRBJ1-1; maybe TRBD1 (5 bases). Germline V CDR1 and CDR2: LNHDA, SQIVND (reference sequence). This CDR3 region has 15 residues. Trimming shortened V by 7 bases and J by 4 bases, and 19 bases separated the two germline ends. The CDR3 bases are TGTGCCAGTATAAAATACGGGGTTGGGGGCACTGAAGCTTTCTTT. Translating gives CASIKYGVGGTEAFF. The full variable domain, with the rest looked up from reference TRBV19 and TRBJ1-1, is DGGITQSPKYLFRKEGQNVTLSCEQNLNHDAMYWYRQDPGQGLRLIYYSQIVNDFQKGDIAEGYSVSREKKESFPLTVTSAQKNPTAFYLCASIKYGVGGTEAFFGQGTRLTVV.

The chain carries TRBV9 and TRBJ2-3; D not resolved. The CDR3 sequence is 11 residues long. V shed 1 base and J shed 6 bases, with 3 bases lying between them. In germline, CDR1 is SGDLS, CDR2 YYNGEE. The CDR3 nucleotides are TGTGCCAGCAGCGTAAGGGATACGCAGTATTTT. Its protein is CASSVRDTQYF.

This chain connects TRBV5-4 to TRBJ2-3, with 7 nucleotides matching TRBD2. With 2 bases clipped from V and 5 bases from J, the junction kept 2 bases outside the gene matches. The CDR3 extends over 13 amino acids. The V gene's germline CDR1 is SGHNT and CDR2 YYREEE (reference sequence). The chain's CDR3 is CASSFREGDTQYF. Here the CDR3 DNA reads TGTGCCAGCAGCTTCAGGGAGGGAGATACGCAGTATTTT.

The rearrangement joins TRBV18 to TRBJ1-1; D uncertain. Trimming pared 3 bases from V and 7 bases from J, leaving 12 bases between. From germline, CDR1 is KGHSH and CDR2 LQKENI. The CDR3 sequence is 13 residues long. CDR3: CASSPLERDEAFF. In DNA form, the CDR3 reads TGTGCCAGCTCACCGCTAGAGAGGGATGAAGCTTTCTTT.

The chain uses TRBV5-4 and TRBJ2-2, with D possibly TRBD2 on 5 matching bases. The CDR3 runs to 16 residues. Germline assignment: CDR1 SGHNT and CDR2 YYREEE (reference sequence). V was trimmed by 1 base and J by 8 bases, leaving 18 bases between them. The CDR3 spells CASSLFASSVTGELFF. DNA for the CDR3: TGTGCCAGCAGCTTGTTTGCTAGCTCGGTCACGGGGGAGCTGTTTTTT.

The chain couples TRBV4-1 to TRBJ1-2; D is unclear. Germline assignment: CDR1 MGHRA and CDR2 YSYEKL. CDR3 size: 16 residues. The germline V and J ends were trimmed by 0 bases and 8 bases, with 19 bases remaining between them. CDR3 bases: TGCGCCAGCAGCCAAGACCGGGCGAGGTGGGCTGCCGGCTACACCTTC. It yields the protein CASSQDRARWAAGYTF.